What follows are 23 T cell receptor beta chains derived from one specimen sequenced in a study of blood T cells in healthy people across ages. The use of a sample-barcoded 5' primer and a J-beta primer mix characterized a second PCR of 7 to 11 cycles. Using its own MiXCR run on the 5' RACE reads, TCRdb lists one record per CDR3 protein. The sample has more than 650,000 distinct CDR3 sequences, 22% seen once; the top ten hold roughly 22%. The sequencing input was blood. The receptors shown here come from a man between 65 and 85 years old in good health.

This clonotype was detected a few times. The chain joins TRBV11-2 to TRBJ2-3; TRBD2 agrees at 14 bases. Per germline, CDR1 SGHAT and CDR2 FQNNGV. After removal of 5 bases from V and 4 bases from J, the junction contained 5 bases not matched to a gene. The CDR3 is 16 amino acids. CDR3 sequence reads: CASSRLAGGSPDTQYF. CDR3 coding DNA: TGTGCCAGCAGCCGACTAGCGGGAGGGTCCCCAGATACGCAGTATTTT.

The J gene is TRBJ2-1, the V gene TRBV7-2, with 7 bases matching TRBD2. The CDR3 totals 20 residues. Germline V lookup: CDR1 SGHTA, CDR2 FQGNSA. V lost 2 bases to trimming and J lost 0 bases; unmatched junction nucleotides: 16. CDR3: CASSLLLSGRPASSYNEQFF. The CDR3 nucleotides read TGTGCCAGCAGCTTATTACTTAGCGGGCGCCCGGCCAGCTCCTACAATGAGCAGTTCTTC.

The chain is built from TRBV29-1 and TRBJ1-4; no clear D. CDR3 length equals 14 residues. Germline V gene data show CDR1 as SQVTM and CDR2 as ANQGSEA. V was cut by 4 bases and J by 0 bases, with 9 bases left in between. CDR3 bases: TGCAGCGTTGGGCCTCTTGCAACTAATGAAAAACTGTTTTTT. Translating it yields CSVGPLATNEKLFF.

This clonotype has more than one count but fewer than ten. As DNA, the CDR3 is TGTGCCAGTCTCCCGGGCAGCCACACTGAAGCTTTCTTT. Amino acids: CASLPGSHTEAFF. This sequence joins TRBV25-1 and TRBJ1-1; D gene uncertain. The CDR3 runs 13 residues. From germline, CDR1 is MGHDK and CDR2 SYGVNS. V shed 9 bases and J shed 3 bases, with 14 bases lying between them.

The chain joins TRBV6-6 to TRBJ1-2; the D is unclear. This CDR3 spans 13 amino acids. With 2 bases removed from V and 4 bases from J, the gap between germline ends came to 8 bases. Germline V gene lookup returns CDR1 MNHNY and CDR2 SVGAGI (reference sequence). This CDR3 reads CASSYGSLYGYTF. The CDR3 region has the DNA TGTGCCAGCAGTTACGGGTCCCTCTATGGCTACACCTTC.

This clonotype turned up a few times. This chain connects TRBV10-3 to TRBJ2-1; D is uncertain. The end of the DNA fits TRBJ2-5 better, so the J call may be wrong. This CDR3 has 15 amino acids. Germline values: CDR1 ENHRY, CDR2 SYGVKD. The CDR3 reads CAISEGILRQETQYF. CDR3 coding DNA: TGTGCCATCAGTGAAGGTATCCTGCGGCAAGAGACCCAGTACTTC.

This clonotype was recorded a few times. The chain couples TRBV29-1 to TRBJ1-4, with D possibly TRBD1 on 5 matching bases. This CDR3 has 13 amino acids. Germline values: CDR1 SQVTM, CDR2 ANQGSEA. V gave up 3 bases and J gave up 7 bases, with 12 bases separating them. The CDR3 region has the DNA TGCAGCGTTGAGTGGGGACGCGGTGAAAAACTGTTTTTT. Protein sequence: CSVEWGRGEKLFF.

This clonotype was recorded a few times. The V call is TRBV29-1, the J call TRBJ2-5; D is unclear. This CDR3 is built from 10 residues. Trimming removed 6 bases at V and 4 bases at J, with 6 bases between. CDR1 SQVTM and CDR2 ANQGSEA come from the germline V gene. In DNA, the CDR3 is TGCAGCGTCGCTGGAGAGACCCAGTACTTC. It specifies CSVAGETQYF.

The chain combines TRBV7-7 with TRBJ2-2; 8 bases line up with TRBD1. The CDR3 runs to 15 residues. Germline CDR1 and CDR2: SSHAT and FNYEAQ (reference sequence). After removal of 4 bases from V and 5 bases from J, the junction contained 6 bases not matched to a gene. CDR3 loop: CASSSGRQGTGELFF. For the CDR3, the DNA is TGTGCCAGCAGCTCAGGAAGACAGGGGACCGGGGAGCTGTTTTTT.

This CDR3 reads CSAENREKGTDTQYF. The CDR3 nucleotides read TGCAGTGCGGAGAACCGGGAGAAGGGCACAGATACGCAGTATTTT. This chain joins TRBV20-1 and TRBJ2-3; D might be TRBD2 (6 bases). Trimming took off 6 bases at V and 1 base at J, with 17 bases between the two ends. Germline lookup yields CDR1 DFQATT and CDR2 SNEGSKA (reference sequence). This CDR3 region has 15 residues.

The CDR3 loop reads CASSLEPEGGYTF. The CDR3 bases are TGCGCCAGCAGCTTGGAGCCTGAGGGGGGCTACACCTTC. This chain links TRBV5-1 with TRBJ1-2; possibly TRBD1 for D (5 bases). CDR1 is SGHRS and CDR2 is YFSETQ in the germline V gene. Trimming removed 0 bases at V and 8 bases at J, with 11 bases between. The CDR3 runs to 13 residues.

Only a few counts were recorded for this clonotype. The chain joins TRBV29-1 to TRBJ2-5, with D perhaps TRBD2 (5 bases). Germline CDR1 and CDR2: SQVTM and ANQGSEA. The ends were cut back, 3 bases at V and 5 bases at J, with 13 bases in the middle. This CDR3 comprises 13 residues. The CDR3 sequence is CSVDRQKRETQYF. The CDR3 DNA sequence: TGCAGCGTTGACAGGCAGAAGCGGGAGACCCAGTACTTC. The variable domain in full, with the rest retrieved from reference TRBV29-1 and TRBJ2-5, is SAVISQKPSRDICQRGTSLTIQCQVDSQVTMMFWYRQQPGQSLTLIATANQGSEATYESGFVIDKFPISRPNLTFSTLTVSNMSPEDSSIYLCSVDRQKRETQYFGPGTRLLVL.

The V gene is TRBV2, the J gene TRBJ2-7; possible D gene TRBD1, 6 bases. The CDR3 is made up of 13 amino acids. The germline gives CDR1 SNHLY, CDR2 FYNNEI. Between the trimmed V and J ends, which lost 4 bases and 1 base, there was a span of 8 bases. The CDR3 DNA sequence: TGTGCCAGCAGTGGGGACACATCCTACGAGCAGTACTTC. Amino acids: CASSGDTSYEQYF.

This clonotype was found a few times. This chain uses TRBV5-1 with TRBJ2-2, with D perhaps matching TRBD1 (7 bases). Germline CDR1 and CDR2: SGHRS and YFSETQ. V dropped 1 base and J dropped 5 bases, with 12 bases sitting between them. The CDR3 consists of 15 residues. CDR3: CASSLHRGGTGELFF. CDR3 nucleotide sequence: TGCGCCAGCAGCTTGCACAGGGGAGGAACCGGGGAGCTGTTTTTT.

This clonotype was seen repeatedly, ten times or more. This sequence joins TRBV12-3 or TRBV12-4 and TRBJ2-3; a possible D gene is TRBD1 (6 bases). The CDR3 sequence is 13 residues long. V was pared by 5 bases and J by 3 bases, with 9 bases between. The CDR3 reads CASSPQGTDTQYF. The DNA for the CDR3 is TGTGCCAGCAGTCCACAGGGAACAGATACGCAGTATTTT.

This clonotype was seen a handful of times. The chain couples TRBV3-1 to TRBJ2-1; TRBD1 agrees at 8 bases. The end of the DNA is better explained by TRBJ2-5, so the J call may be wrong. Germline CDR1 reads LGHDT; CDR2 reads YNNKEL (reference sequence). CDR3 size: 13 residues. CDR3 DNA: TGTGCCAGCAGACAGGGGGTGAGAGAGACCCAGTACTTC. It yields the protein CASRQGVRETQYF.

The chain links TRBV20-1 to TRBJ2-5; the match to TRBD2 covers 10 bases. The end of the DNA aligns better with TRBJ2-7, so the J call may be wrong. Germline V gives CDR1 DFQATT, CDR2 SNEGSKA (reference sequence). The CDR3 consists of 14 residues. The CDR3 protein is CSAIVAGGYNEQYF. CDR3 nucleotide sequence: TGCAGTGCTATTGTAGCGGGGGGCTACAACGAGCAGTACTTC.

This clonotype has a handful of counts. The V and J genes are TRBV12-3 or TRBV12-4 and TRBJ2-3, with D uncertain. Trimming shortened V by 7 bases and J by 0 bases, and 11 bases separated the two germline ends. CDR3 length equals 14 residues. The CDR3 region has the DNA TGTGCCAGCACCCGGACGGCTAGCACAGATACGCAGTATTTT. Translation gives CASTRTASTDTQYF.

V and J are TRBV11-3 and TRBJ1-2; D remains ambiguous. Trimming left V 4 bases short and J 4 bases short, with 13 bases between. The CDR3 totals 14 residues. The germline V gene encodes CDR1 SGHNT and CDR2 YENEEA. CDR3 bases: TGTGCCAGCAGCTATAAGGGCCAATCCTATGGCTACACCTTC. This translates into CASSYKGQSYGYTF.

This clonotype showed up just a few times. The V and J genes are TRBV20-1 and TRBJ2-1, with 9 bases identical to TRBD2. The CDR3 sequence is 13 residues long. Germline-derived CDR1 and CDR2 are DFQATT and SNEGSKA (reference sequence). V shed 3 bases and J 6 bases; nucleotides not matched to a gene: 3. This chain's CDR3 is CSARSGRSNEQFF. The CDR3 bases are TGCAGTGCTAGGAGCGGGAGGTCCAATGAGCAGTTCTTC.

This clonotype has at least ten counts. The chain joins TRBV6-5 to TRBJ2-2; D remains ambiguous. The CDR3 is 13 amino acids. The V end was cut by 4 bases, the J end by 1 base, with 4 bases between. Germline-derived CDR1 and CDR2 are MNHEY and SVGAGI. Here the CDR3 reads CASSFQNTGELFF. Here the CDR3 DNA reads TGTGCCAGCAGTTTTCAGAACACCGGGGAGCTGTTTTTT.

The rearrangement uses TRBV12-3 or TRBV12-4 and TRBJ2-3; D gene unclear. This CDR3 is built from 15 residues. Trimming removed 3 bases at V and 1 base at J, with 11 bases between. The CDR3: CASSLVFVGTDTQYF. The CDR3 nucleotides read TGTGCCAGCAGTTTGGTTTTTGTGGGCACAGATACGCAGTATTTT.

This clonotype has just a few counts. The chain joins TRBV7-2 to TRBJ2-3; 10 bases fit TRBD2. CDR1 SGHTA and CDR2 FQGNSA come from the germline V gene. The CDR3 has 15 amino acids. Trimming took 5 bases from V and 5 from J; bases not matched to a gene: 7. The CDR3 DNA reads TGTGCCAGCAGCGTCCTAGCGGGAGAGGTAGATACGCAGTATTTT. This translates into CASSVLAGEVDTQYF.